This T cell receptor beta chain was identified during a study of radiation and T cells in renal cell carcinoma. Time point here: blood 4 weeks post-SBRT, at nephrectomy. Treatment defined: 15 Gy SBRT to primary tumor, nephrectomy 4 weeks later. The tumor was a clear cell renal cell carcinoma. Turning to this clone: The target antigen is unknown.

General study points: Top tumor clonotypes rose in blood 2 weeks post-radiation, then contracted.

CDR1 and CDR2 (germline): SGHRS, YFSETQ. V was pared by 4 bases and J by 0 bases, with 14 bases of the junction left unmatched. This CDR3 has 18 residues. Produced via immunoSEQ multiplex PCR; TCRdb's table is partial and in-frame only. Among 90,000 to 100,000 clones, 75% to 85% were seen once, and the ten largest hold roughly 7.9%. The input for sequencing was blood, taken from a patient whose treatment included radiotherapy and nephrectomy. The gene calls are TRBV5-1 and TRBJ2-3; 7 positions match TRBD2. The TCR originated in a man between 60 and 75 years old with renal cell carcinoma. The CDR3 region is CASSLRGASGGSTDTQYF. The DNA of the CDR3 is TGCGCCAGCAGCCTACGTGGAGCTAGCGGAGGGAGCACAGATACGCAGTATTTT.